The entry that follows covers one T cell receptor (beta chain) sequence. The target antigen is unknown. This specimen belongs to a study of CD8+CD57+ T cells in acquired aplastic anemia. General study results and limits: There were 25 to 35 CD8+ CDR3 sequences that occurred in both patients and controls. CD8+ Simpson's diversity showed no significant patient-control difference.

Genomic DNA, serving as template, underwent TCR beta VDJ and CDR3 profiling. TCRdb fed the reads into MiXCR, producing one record per CDR3 protein. The sample shows 250,000 to 300,000 distinct CDR3 sequences, approximately 57% of them seen only once. CDR1 is SGHTA, CDR2 FQGTGA, per germline. The V segment lost 4 bases and the J segment 7 bases; nucleotides outside the gene matches: 5. This CDR3 region has 13 residues. The chain joins TRBV7-3 to TRBJ1-2; 8 bases align to TRBD1. The receptor's source is a human donor with severe aplastic anemia or a healthy control (not recorded which). The specimen sequenced was sorted CD4+, CD8+, or CD8+CD57+ T cells (not recorded which) from PBMCs. CDR3 in DNA: TGTGCCAGCAGCTACGGACAGGGCGGTGGCTACACCTTC. This codes for CASSYGQGGGYTF.